This T cell receptor beta chain was captured by sequencing in a study of blood T cell repertoires in COVID-19 (dated by TCRdb to about 2020). General notes on the study: Samples covering the acute and convalescent phases of COVID-19 were provided by collaborators in the United States, Italy and Spain. The material from the prospective study consisted of cDNA or gDNA derived from T cells, B-cell-depleted T cells, or PBMCs. Subjects who had been exposed to COVID-19, were actively infected with it, or had recovered from it provided the deeply sampled blood TCRbeta repertoires that made up the dataset. The repertoires were made available in a free public database intended to serve as a resource for research on the immune response to SARS-CoV-2. The samples were drawn from two sources: the first 160 participants of the ongoing ImmuneRACE study, and over 950 subjects contributed by 6 global collaborators. A de-identified subject ID, COVID-19 status, age in years and sex were almost always included in the sample metadata. Where available, HLA class I and class II types were taken from metadata supplied by the sample provider and were not determined by assay-based typing.

The immunoSEQ Assay, a bias-controlled multiplex PCR, was used to amplify TCRbeta CDR3 regions from genomic DNA. The authors processed their data as follows. Nucleated cell counts per sample were estimated from amplification of reference gene primers within the assay. Sequence reads were collapsed and filtered to measure the absolute abundance of every unique TCRbeta CDR3 rearrangement. For each sample, productive Simpson clonality was calculated as the square root of Simpson's diversity index over productive rearrangements. Drawn from immuneACCESS, this table holds only the in-frame rearrangements with V and J called that TCRdb kept. Clones are partly lost; checked studies trace under half to an unresolved V gene and leave the rest unexplained. The V and J calls and clone size were taken over from that table, and D and trimming were inferred from the DNA. This sample comprises 70,000 to 75,000 clones, about 82% of them detected only once. 1.5% to 2% of the sample lies in the top ten.

V is trimmed back by 5 bases and J by 5 bases, and the junction contains 2 bases that no gene match accounts for. From cysteine to phenylalanine, the CDR3 is 11 amino acids long. Of the read, only the CDR3 DNA is kept; its 33 bases are in frame from base 1. The CDR1 and CDR2 encoded by the germline V gene (reference sequence) are GTSNPN and SVGIG. Remarks on this clone: Its antigen is not yet known. Base qualities are not at hand, and no much larger clone is one base apart.

Whole blood was collected in K2EDTA tubes by collaborating institutions according to the institutions' own protocols. For TCRbeta analysis, collaborators shipped samples in one of three forms: frozen whole blood, isolated PBMCs, or DNA extracted from either of those sample types. Overall results and qualifications from the work: The amount of clinical and demographic metadata varied by source and participant and was provided uncurated.

The origin of this receptor is a woman aged 55-69 years with acute or convalescent COVID-19. Sample: peripheral blood. The rearrangement combines TRBV30 with TRBJ1-2; TRBD1 fits 7 bases in the junction. The nucleotides are TGTGCCTGGCGGACAGGATATGGCTACACCTTC. It encodes CAWRTGYGYTF.